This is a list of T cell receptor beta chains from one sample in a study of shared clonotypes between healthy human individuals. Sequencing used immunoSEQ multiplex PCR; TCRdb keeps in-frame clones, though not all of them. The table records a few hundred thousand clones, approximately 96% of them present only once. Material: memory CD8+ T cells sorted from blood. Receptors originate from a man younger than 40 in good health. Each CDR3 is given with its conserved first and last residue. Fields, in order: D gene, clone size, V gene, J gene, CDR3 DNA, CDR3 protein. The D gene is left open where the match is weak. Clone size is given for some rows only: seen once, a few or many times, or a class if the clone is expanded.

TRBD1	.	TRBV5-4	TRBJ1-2	TGTGCCAGCAGGGCGGGGACAGGGGGCTATGGCTACACCTTC	CASRAGTGGYGYTF
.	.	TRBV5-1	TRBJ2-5	TGCGCCAGCAGCTTGATAGCCGGACAGTACGAGACCCAGTACTTC	CASSLIAGQYETQYF
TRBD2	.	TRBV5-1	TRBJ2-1	TGCGCCAGCAGCCCTCTCACTAGCGTCAACGAGCAGTTCTTC	CASSPLTSVNEQFF
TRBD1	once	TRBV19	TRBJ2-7	TGTGCCAGGGGACAGCCTCCCTACGAGCAGTACTTC	CARGQPPYEQYF
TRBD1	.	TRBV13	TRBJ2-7	TGTGCCAGCAGCTTGAGACAGGGACCTACCTACGAGCAGTACTTC	CASSLRQGPTYEQYF
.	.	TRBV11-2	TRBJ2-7	TGTGCCAGCAGCTTATATCGGGCCTACGAGCAGTACTTC	CASSLYRAYEQYF
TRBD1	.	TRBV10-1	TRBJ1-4	TGCGCCAGCAGTCCAGGGGGCGAGGATCGCGAAAAACTGTTTTTT	CASSPGGEDREKLFF
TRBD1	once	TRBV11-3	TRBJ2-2	TGTGCCAGCAGCCTTGGACAGGGTGACACCGGGGAGCTGTTTTTT	CASSLGQGDTGELFF
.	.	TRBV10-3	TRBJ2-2	TGTGCCATCAGTGAGGAGACCGGGGAGCTGTTTTTT	CAISEETGELFF
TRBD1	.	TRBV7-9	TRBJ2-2	TGTGCCAGCAGCCCCAGGGGGCAGGTCACCGGGGAGCTGTTTTTT	CASSPRGQVTGELFF
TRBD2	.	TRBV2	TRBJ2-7	TGTGCCAGCAGACCAAAAACTAGCGGTGGGGACGAGCAGTACTTC	CASRPKTSGGDEQYF
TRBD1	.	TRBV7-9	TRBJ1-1	TGTGCCAGCAGCTTAGCAGGACAGGCTGAAGCTTTCTTT	CASSLAGQAEAFF
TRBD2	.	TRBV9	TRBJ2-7	TGTGCCAGCAGCGTATATGGGACTAGCGCCTACGAGCAGTACTTC	CASSVYGTSAYEQYF
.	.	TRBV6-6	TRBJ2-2	TGTGCCAGCAGTTACTTAGCAACCTCCGCGGAGCTGTTTTTT	CASSYLATSAELFF
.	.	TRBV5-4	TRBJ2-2	TGTGCCAGCAGCTTGGCCGGACTAACCGGGGAGCTGTTTTTT	CASSLAGLTGELFF
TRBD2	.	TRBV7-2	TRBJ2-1	TGTGCCAGCAGCCCGGCCGGGACTAGCAGCTACAATGAGCAGTTCTTC	CASSPAGTSSYNEQFF
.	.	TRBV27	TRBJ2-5	TGTGCCAGCAGTTTATCTTGGGGAAGGGAGACCCAGTACTTC	CASSLSWGRETQYF
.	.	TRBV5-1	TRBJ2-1	TGCGCCAGCAGCTTGGGAGACTATGACTACAATGAGCAGTTCTTC	CASSLGDYDYNEQFF
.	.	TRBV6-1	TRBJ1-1	TGTGCCAGCAGTGAATGGGGGGGGAGGACTGAAGCTTTCTTT	CASSEWGGRTEAFF
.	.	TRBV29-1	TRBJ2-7	TGCAGCGCCACAGTGTCTGGCGCCTACGAGCAGTACTTC	CSATVSGAYEQYF
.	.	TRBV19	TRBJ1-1	TGTGCCAGTAGTAGTGGACTTTTAAACACTGAAGCTTTCTTT	CASSSGLLNTEAFF
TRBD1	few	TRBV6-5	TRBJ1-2	TGTGCCAGCAGCCGGGACAGGGACTATGGCTACACCTTC	CASSRDRDYGYTF
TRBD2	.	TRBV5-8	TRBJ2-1	TGTGCCAGCAGCTACCTAGCGGGAGACTACAATGAGCAGTTCTTC	CASSYLAGDYNEQFF
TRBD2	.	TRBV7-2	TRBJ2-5	TGTGCCAGCAGCTTAGATCTCCTAGCGGGAGGGACAGAGACCCAGTACTTC	CASSLDLLAGGTETQYF
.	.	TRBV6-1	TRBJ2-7	TGTGCCAGCTGCAACACAGGGCTATACGAGCAGTACTTC	CASCNTGLYEQYF
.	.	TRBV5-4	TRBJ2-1	TGTGCCAGCGGTAGATCCTACAATGAGCAGTTCTTC	CASGRSYNEQFF
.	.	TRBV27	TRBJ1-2	TGTGCCAGCAGTTTTGCATGGGACACACCCTATGGCTACACCTTC	CASSFAWDTPYGYTF
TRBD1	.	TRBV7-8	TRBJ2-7	TGTGCCAGCAGCTTAGGACAGGGTAGTGGTCAGTACTTC	CASSLGQGSGQYF
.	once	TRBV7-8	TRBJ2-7	TGTGCCAGCAGCTTATTTCTCAACGAGCAGTACTTC	CASSLFLNEQYF